These 20 T cell receptor beta chains share one sample of origin, sequenced in a study of T-cell reconstitution after alpha-beta-depleted transplantation in children (dated by TCRdb to 2016 to 2018). To prepare the library, PCR was applied. The sequencer listed for this sample is Illumina HiSeq 2500. To normalize quantification of the TCRbeta repertoire, the TCR libraries were built with molecular barcoding that relied on unique molecular identifiers. TCRdb handled the public reads itself, with Q25 trimming in fastp and clone calling in MiXCR, and kept productive beta chains. Identical CDR3 proteins give one entry, which carries the most common genes and DNA. The sample includes around 270,000 distinct CDR3 sequences, with 10% observed a single time. The top ten hold around 7.6% of the sample. The treatment or condition label on this specimen signifies: allogeneic hematopoietic cell transplantation with graft depleted of TCRalphabeta T cells and CD19 B cells.

The sample here was PBMCs, taken before TCRalphabeta/CD19-depleted stem cell transplant. The receptors derive from a boy in the first two years of life with acute myeloid leukemia, due to receive a stem cell transplant.

This clonotype occurred many times. The chain couples TRBV12-3 or TRBV12-4 to TRBJ1-1, with 10 bases identical to TRBD1. V shed 8 bases, J shed 4 bases, and the junction held 4 bases outside the gene matches. This CDR3 spans 13 amino acids. The CDR3 DNA is TGTGCCAGCTCCGGGACAGGGGTCACTGAAGCTTTCTTT. Translated: CASSGTGVTEAFF.

This clonotype has ten or more counts. V usage is TRBV9 and J usage is TRBJ2-3; tentative D call: TRBD1 (5 bases). Trimming removed 6 bases from V and 2 bases from J, with 19 bases in between. The V gene's germline CDR1 is SGDLS and CDR2 YYNGEE. The CDR3 sequence is 16 residues long. CDR3 residues: CASNGDKGMYTDTQYF. The CDR3 DNA is TGTGCCAGCAACGGAGACAAGGGGATGTACACAGATACGCAGTATTTT.

The gene calls are TRBV6-2 or TRBV6-3 and TRBJ2-5, with D possibly TRBD1 on 6 matching bases. V was pared by 6 bases and J by 3 bases, with 14 bases between. Germline assignment: CDR1 MNHEY and CDR2 SVGEGT. This CDR3 spans 14 amino acids. The CDR3 loop reads CASSLFRQEETQYF. The CDR3 bases are TGTGCCAGCAGCCTCTTTAGACAGGAAGAGACCCAGTACTTC.

This clonotype was seen once. This may arise from a read error, as a much more abundant clone is one base away. The chain carries TRBV4-3 and TRBJ1-3; no clear D gene. V was cut by 0 bases and J by 3 bases, with 15 bases left in between. The CDR3 is made up of 17 amino acids. CDR1 and CDR2 (germline): LGHNA, YSLEER. The CDR3 region is CASSQDPQADYGNTIYF. The CDR3 DNA is TGCGCCAGCAGCCAAGATCCCCAGGCCGACTATGGAAACACCATATATTTT.

This clonotype was observed many times. This chain joins TRBV4-3 and TRBJ2-7, with 7 bases fitting TRBD2. This CDR3 is built from 13 residues. Germline V lookup: CDR1 LGHNA, CDR2 YSLEER. V gave up 0 bases and J gave up 6 bases; unmatched junction bases: 2. The CDR3 loop reads CASSQDGGSEQYF. The CDR3 nucleotides are TGCGCCAGCAGCCAAGATGGCGGGAGCGAGCAGTACTTC.

This clonotype was detected ten times or more. The V gene is TRBV2, the J gene TRBJ2-7; D is possibly TRBD2 (6 bases). The V and J ends lost 3 bases and 3 bases respectively, with 15 bases between them. Germline CDR1 reads SNHLY; CDR2 reads FYNNEI. This CDR3 comprises 15 residues. In DNA, the CDR3 is TGTGCCAGCAGTGAGGGGCGGGGTAAGAGCTACGAGCAGTACTTC. It yields the protein CASSEGRGKSYEQYF.

This sequence joins TRBV3-1 and TRBJ2-5; 8 positions match TRBD1. Per the germline V gene, CDR1 is LGHDT and CDR2 is YNNKEL (reference sequence). The CDR3 has 15 residues. With V trimmed by 0 bases and J by 7 bases, 7 bases remained unmatched. The CDR3 bases are TGTGCCAGCAGCCAAGACCGGACAGGGTACGGGACCCAGTACTTC. This sequence encodes CASSQDRTGYGTQYF.

The chain couples TRBV20-1 to TRBJ2-3; D assignment may be TRBD1 or TRBD2 (7 bases each). CDR1 and CDR2 (germline): DFQATT, SNEGSKA (reference sequence). The CDR3 is 14 residues long. The CDR3 nucleotides are TGCAGCGAAGGGGGAGGGGGCAGTGGAGATACGCAGTATTTT. This codes for CSEGGGGSGDTQYF.

This clonotype has at least ten counts. This chain's CDR3 is CASSYGTVYNSPLHF. CDR3 coding DNA: TGTGCCAGCAGTTACGGGACAGTCTATAATTCACCCCTCCACTTT. The chain employs TRBV6-5 and TRBJ1-6, with TRBD1 identical over 7 bases. V gave up 2 bases and J gave up 3 bases; unmatched junction bases: 1. The length of the CDR3 is 15 residues. Germline V lookup: CDR1 MNHEY, CDR2 SVGAGI.

This clonotype was counted ten times or more. The rearrangement uses TRBV20-1 and TRBJ2-3; no clear D gene. Trimming pared 6 bases from V and 0 bases from J, leaving 10 bases between. The CDR3 consists of 13 residues. Germline V gene lookup returns CDR1 DFQATT and CDR2 SNEGSKA (reference sequence). The CDR3 DNA reads TGCAGTGCGCCCGTTCCTAGCACAGATACGCAGTATTTT. Encoded protein: CSAPVPSTDTQYF.

The genes are TRBV7-9 and TRBJ2-7, with 7 bases identical to TRBD1. Per the germline V gene, CDR1 is SEHNR and CDR2 is FQNEAQ (reference sequence). The CDR3 consists of 14 residues. The trim removed 5 bases at V and 4 bases at J, leaving 8 bases unmatched. CDR3 in DNA: TGTGCCAGCAGCCGACAGGGACGCACTTACGAGCAGTACTTC. Protein: CASSRQGRTYEQYF.

The chain is built from TRBV12-3 or TRBV12-4 and TRBJ2-7; no clear D gene. The length of the CDR3 is 13 residues. V lost 1 base and J lost 3, with 7 bases in between. CDR3 coding DNA: TGTGCCAGCAGTTTAGTGACTTACTACGAGCAGTACTTC. Translating it yields CASSLVTYYEQYF.

This clonotype was counted between two and nine times. This chain uses TRBV29-1 with TRBJ2-1; 10 nucleotides match TRBD1. CDR1 and CDR2 from the germline V gene are SQVTM and ANQGSEA. V dropped 2 bases and J dropped 2; count of bases not matched to a gene: 6. CDR3 length: 16 amino acids. The CDR3 protein is CSVEIPGTGAYNEQFF. The DNA for the CDR3 is TGCAGCGTTGAAATTCCCGGGACAGGGGCCTACAATGAGCAGTTCTTC.

This clonotype was counted ten times or more. V and J are TRBV24-1 and TRBJ2-1, with TRBD2 matching 9 bases. The CDR3 totals 18 residues. Germline CDR1 KGHDR, CDR2 SFDVKD. Trimming cost V 3 bases and J 5 bases; bases outside gene matches: 13. The CDR3 nucleotides read TGTGCCACCAGTGATACGGGGGCTAGCGGGGAGTACAACAATGAGCAGTTCTTC. It specifies CATSDTGASGEYNNEQFF.

This clonotype was picked up many times. The gene calls are TRBV12-3 or TRBV12-4 and TRBJ2-6; TRBD2 might be the D (5 bases). V dropped 3 bases and J dropped 4 bases, with 10 bases sitting between them. This CDR3 region has 15 residues. The CDR3 DNA reads as TGTGCCAGCAGTTTGGGAGTCGGGGGGGCCAACGTCCTGACTTTC. This translates into CASSLGVGGANVLTF.

This clonotype was seen ten or more times. The rearrangement uses TRBV28 and TRBJ2-2; 7 bases line up with TRBD1. Trimming removed 5 bases from V and 1 base from J; junction bases left unmatched: 4. The CDR3 runs 15 residues. CDR1 is MDHEN and CDR2 is SYDVKM in the germline V gene. The DNA for the CDR3 is TGTGCCAGCAGTAGCCGACAGGGGAACACCGGGGAGCTGTTTTTT. Its translation: CASSSRQGNTGELFF.

This clonotype has a count of ten or more. The CDR3: CASATSHSTDTQYF. CDR3 nucleotides: TGTGCCTCCGCGACTAGTCATAGCACAGATACGCAGTATTTT. The rearrangement links TRBV12-3 or TRBV12-4 to TRBJ2-3; D possibly corresponds to TRBD2 (6 bases). V was clipped by 11 bases and J by 0 bases, with 15 bases between them. The CDR3 sequence is 14 residues long.

The chain joins TRBV6-2 or TRBV6-3 to TRBJ1-5, with D perhaps matching TRBD1 (5 bases). The germline V gene has CDR1 MNHEY and CDR2 SVGEGT. The CDR3 covers 15 residues. Trimming took off 2 bases at V and 6 bases at J, with 14 bases between the two ends. CDR3 residues: CASSYGGGASQPQHF. In DNA form, the CDR3 reads TGTGCCAGCAGTTACGGGGGAGGGGCAAGTCAGCCCCAGCATTTT.

This clonotype has a handful of counts. This chain joins TRBV21-1 and TRBJ1-6. TRBV21-1 is a pseudogene segment. The CDR3 sequence is 14 residues long. CDR3 nucleotide sequence: TGTGCCAGCAGCAAGGAACCGGTTAATTCACCCCTCCACTTT. Translation: CASSKEPVNSPLHF.

This clonotype came up many times. The gene calls are TRBV9 and TRBJ2-3, with 10 bases fitting TRBD2. CDR1 is SGDLS, CDR2 YYNGEE, per germline. The CDR3 extends over 15 amino acids. V gave up 0 bases and J gave up 7 bases; unmatched junction bases: 5. The CDR3 loop reads CASSVATSGVNTQYF. The CDR3 DNA reads as TGTGCCAGCAGCGTAGCTACTAGCGGGGTGAATACGCAGTATTTT.